A selection of T cell receptor beta chains follows, all from one sample in a study of cytomegalovirus exposure and HLA in healthy donors. Data came from immunoSEQ multiplex PCR; TCRdb stores just in-frame clones and leaves some out. The table includes about 140,000 clones, approximately 80% detected once. The sample consisted of PBMCs. The source of these receptors is a woman aged 50 to 65 in good health and CMV-seropositive. CDR3s include the opening cysteine and the closing phenylalanine or tryptophan. Fields, in order: CDR3 DNA, CDR3 protein, D gene, clone size, V gene, J gene. D genes are given only for firm matches. Size tells how often a clone was seen (once, few, many) or the class of an expanded clone, and some rows leave it out.

cdr3_nt: TGTGCCAGCAGCTCAAAGCAGGGACAGATCTCTGGAAACACCATATATTTT
cdr3_aa: CASSSKQGQISGNTIYF
d_call: TRBD1
clone_size: .
v_call: TRBV7-8
j_call: TRBJ1-3

cdr3_nt: TGTGCCAGCAGCTTAGAAGGGACAGGGGTGTCACCCCTCCACTTT
cdr3_aa: CASSLEGTGVSPLHF
d_call: TRBD1
clone_size: once
v_call: TRBV11-3
j_call: TRBJ1-6

cdr3_nt: TGTGCCAGCTCACCCTTTACAGGGACAGATACGCAGTATTTT
cdr3_aa: CASSPFTGTDTQYF
d_call: .
clone_size: .
v_call: TRBV18
j_call: TRBJ2-3

cdr3_nt: TGTGCCAGCAGCCAAGATGGCCCAGGGGCGGTGGGCGAGCAGTACTTC
cdr3_aa: CASSQDGPGAVGEQYF
d_call: .
clone_size: .
v_call: TRBV4-2
j_call: TRBJ2-7

cdr3_nt: TGTGCCACCAGCCCCGGCGCGAGGGGGTTAGAGACCCAGTACTTC
cdr3_aa: CATSPGARGLETQYF
d_call: .
clone_size: .
v_call: TRBV15
j_call: TRBJ2-5

cdr3_nt: TGTGCCAGTACGGACAGGGTATTCAATTCACCCCTCCACTTT
cdr3_aa: CASTDRVFNSPLHF
d_call: TRBD1
clone_size: .
v_call: TRBV19
j_call: TRBJ1-6

cdr3_nt: TGCGCCAGCAGCCCTGGGACAGGAATGAACACTGAAGCTTTCTTT
cdr3_aa: CASSPGTGMNTEAFF
d_call: TRBD1
clone_size: .
v_call: TRBV5-1
j_call: TRBJ1-1

cdr3_nt: TGTGCAGGGGGCTCCTACAATGAGCAGTTCTTC
cdr3_aa: CAGGSYNEQFF
d_call: .
clone_size: once
v_call: TRBV28
j_call: TRBJ2-1

cdr3_nt: TGCGCCAGCAGCTTCCTGACAGACTACGAGCAGTACTTC
cdr3_aa: CASSFLTDYEQYF
d_call: .
clone_size: .
v_call: TRBV5-1
j_call: TRBJ2-7

cdr3_nt: TGTGCCAGCAGCGTCCATGGAACAGGGGCTGAAAAACTGTTTTTT
cdr3_aa: CASSVHGTGAEKLFF
d_call: TRBD1
clone_size: .
v_call: TRBV5-6
j_call: TRBJ1-4

cdr3_nt: TGTGCCTGGTCGGAGGGTCCCGGGGGAAATGAGCAGTTCTTC
cdr3_aa: CAWSEGPGGNEQFF
d_call: .
clone_size: few
v_call: TRBV30
j_call: TRBJ2-1

cdr3_nt: TGCGCCAGCAGCTTGACAAACTCTGGAAACACCATATATTTT
cdr3_aa: CASSLTNSGNTIYF
d_call: .
clone_size: once
v_call: TRBV5-1
j_call: TRBJ1-3

cdr3_nt: TGTGCCAGCAGTCCTACTAGCGGGGGGGTCGAGTTCTTC
cdr3_aa: CASSPTSGGVEFF
d_call: TRBD2
clone_size: .
v_call: TRBV9
j_call: TRBJ2-1

cdr3_nt: TGTGCCAGCAGCTTAGAAGGACAGGGAGTCTACGAGCAGTACTTC
cdr3_aa: CASSLEGQGVYEQYF
d_call: TRBD1
clone_size: few
v_call: TRBV7-2
j_call: TRBJ2-7

cdr3_nt: TGCGCCAGCAGCCAAGATTCAGGGTTCTCCTACACTGAGCAGTTCTTC
cdr3_aa: CASSQDSGFSYTEQFF
d_call: .
clone_size: .
v_call: TRBV4-1
j_call: TRBJ2-1

cdr3_nt: TGTGCCAGCAGCTGTTGTGGGACAGGGTTTGAAGATACGCAGTATTTT
cdr3_aa: CASSCCGTGFEDTQYF
d_call: TRBD1
clone_size: .
v_call: TRBV5-5
j_call: TRBJ2-3

cdr3_nt: TGTGCCAGCAGCTCGGGGACAGGTCGGGTATTATTGGGTGAAAAACTGTTTTTT
cdr3_aa: CASSSGTGRVLLGEKLFF
d_call: TRBD1
clone_size: .
v_call: TRBV5-4
j_call: TRBJ1-4

cdr3_nt: TGCGCCAGCAGCCAAGCCTTCACAGGCGGCGACACCGGGGAGCTGTTTTTT
cdr3_aa: CASSQAFTGGDTGELFF
d_call: .
clone_size: once
v_call: TRBV4-3
j_call: TRBJ2-2

cdr3_nt: TGTGCCAGCAGCGGAAACGGAGCGGGGGTCGTGGAGACCCAGTACTTC
cdr3_aa: CASSGNGAGVVETQYF
d_call: TRBD2
clone_size: .
v_call: TRBV11-3
j_call: TRBJ2-5

cdr3_nt: TGTGCCAGCAGATCTAGCGGGGGGCCGGGAGATACGCAGTATTTT
cdr3_aa: CASRSSGGPGDTQYF
d_call: TRBD2
clone_size: .
v_call: TRBV25-1
j_call: TRBJ2-3

cdr3_nt: TGTGCCAGCAGCATTACAGTATTCTATGGCTACACCTTC
cdr3_aa: CASSITVFYGYTF
d_call: .
clone_size: .
v_call: TRBV7-9
j_call: TRBJ1-2

cdr3_nt: TGTGCCAGCAGCGTTCGACAGTGGCGAGAGACCCAGTACTTC
cdr3_aa: CASSVRQWRETQYF
d_call: .
clone_size: .
v_call: TRBV7-2
j_call: TRBJ2-5

cdr3_nt: TGTGCCAGCAGACAGGGGTCTAGCACAGATACGCAGTATTTT
cdr3_aa: CASRQGSSTDTQYF
d_call: TRBD1
clone_size: .
v_call: TRBV11-2
j_call: TRBJ2-3

cdr3_nt: TGTGCCAGCAAAGAGGGACTGTCTTACAATGAGCAGTTCTTC
cdr3_aa: CASKEGLSYNEQFF
d_call: .
clone_size: .
v_call: TRBV28
j_call: TRBJ2-1

cdr3_nt: TGTGCCAGTAGTCTGGAGTCAGGGGAGAGTCACCAGCATTTT
cdr3_aa: CASSLESGESHQHF
d_call: .
clone_size: .
v_call: TRBV19
j_call: TRBJ1-5

cdr3_nt: TGTGCCAGTAGTATAGCCGGGGAGCTGAGCGAGACCCAGTACTTC
cdr3_aa: CASSIAGELSETQYF
d_call: .
clone_size: .
v_call: TRBV19
j_call: TRBJ2-5

cdr3_nt: TGTGCCAGCAGTGAAACCGGGACAGGGAGGCACGAGCAGTACTTC
cdr3_aa: CASSETGTGRHEQYF
d_call: TRBD1
clone_size: .
v_call: TRBV28
j_call: TRBJ2-7

cdr3_nt: TGTGCCAGCAACGTCGGGACAGAGTACTACGAGCAGTACTTC
cdr3_aa: CASNVGTEYYEQYF
d_call: TRBD1
clone_size: .
v_call: TRBV6-5
j_call: TRBJ2-7

cdr3_nt: TGTGCCAGCAGGTGGCGGAGGTCAGATACGCAGTATTTT
cdr3_aa: CASRWRRSDTQYF
d_call: .
clone_size: .
v_call: TRBV28
j_call: TRBJ2-3

cdr3_nt: TGTGCCAGCAGTACAGGGGGAAACATTCAGTACTTC
cdr3_aa: CASSTGGNIQYF
d_call: TRBD1
clone_size: .
v_call: TRBV11-3
j_call: TRBJ2-4

cdr3_nt: TGTGCCAGCAGTCCTATCCTACAGGGAAACACCATATATTTT
cdr3_aa: CASSPILQGNTIYF
d_call: .
clone_size: .
v_call: TRBV27
j_call: TRBJ1-3

cdr3_nt: TGTGCCAGCACCAAGTGGGTGGGGGCGAACTATGGCTACACCTTC
cdr3_aa: CASTKWVGANYGYTF
d_call: .
clone_size: .
v_call: TRBV7-9
j_call: TRBJ1-2

cdr3_nt: TGTGCCAGCAGCTTGGGGAGCGGGGGAGAGACCCAGTACTTC
cdr3_aa: CASSLGSGGETQYF
d_call: TRBD2
clone_size: .
v_call: TRBV5-4
j_call: TRBJ2-5

cdr3_nt: TGCAGCGTTGAAGGAACTGGGTTTCTGGACTTGAACACTGAAGCTTTCTTT
cdr3_aa: CSVEGTGFLDLNTEAFF
d_call: .
clone_size: .
v_call: TRBV29-1
j_call: TRBJ1-1

cdr3_nt: TGTGCCAGCAGCCCAAGGCCCCTAGCGGGGGGTGGAACCGGGGAGCTGTTTTTT
cdr3_aa: CASSPRPLAGGGTGELFF
d_call: TRBD2
clone_size: few
v_call: TRBV9
j_call: TRBJ2-2

cdr3_nt: TGTGCCAGCAGCCCTGGCGGGACGTGGGGTGAAGCTTTCTTT
cdr3_aa: CASSPGGTWGEAFF
d_call: .
clone_size: .
v_call: TRBV28
j_call: TRBJ1-1

cdr3_nt: TGTGCCAGCAGTACGGACAGGGTTGGCGGTCAGCCCCAGCATTTT
cdr3_aa: CASSTDRVGGQPQHF
d_call: TRBD1
clone_size: .
v_call: TRBV27
j_call: TRBJ1-5

cdr3_nt: TGTGCCAGCAGTTACTCCCGGACACCGAACACTGAAGCTTTCTTT
cdr3_aa: CASSYSRTPNTEAFF
d_call: .
clone_size: .
v_call: TRBV6-5
j_call: TRBJ1-1

cdr3_nt: TGTGCCAGCAGTCGCGACAGTATCAATCAGCCCCAGCATTTT
cdr3_aa: CASSRDSINQPQHF
d_call: .
clone_size: .
v_call: TRBV28
j_call: TRBJ1-5

cdr3_nt: TGTGCCACCAGCTGGGACACAGAAGACGTCCTGACTTTC
cdr3_aa: CATSWDTEDVLTF
d_call: .
clone_size: .
v_call: TRBV15
j_call: TRBJ2-6

cdr3_nt: TGCGCCAGCAGCTCTACAGGGATGACTAATGAAAAACTGTTTTTT
cdr3_aa: CASSSTGMTNEKLFF
d_call: .
clone_size: few
v_call: TRBV5-1
j_call: TRBJ1-4

cdr3_nt: TGTGCCAGCAGCTTGGGGGGGCACTTTAGCAATCAGCCCCAGCATTTT
cdr3_aa: CASSLGGHFSNQPQHF
d_call: .
clone_size: few
v_call: TRBV7-9
j_call: TRBJ1-5

cdr3_nt: TGTGCCAGCAGTCCAGGGGCAGGCGAGCAGTTCTTC
cdr3_aa: CASSPGAGEQFF
d_call: .
clone_size: once
v_call: TRBV11-1
j_call: TRBJ2-1

cdr3_nt: TGTGCCAGCAGCCAAGTAGGAAGTGCGGGCACAGATACGCAGTATTTT
cdr3_aa: CASSQVGSAGTDTQYF
d_call: .
clone_size: .
v_call: TRBV4-2
j_call: TRBJ2-3

cdr3_nt: TGCGCCAGCAGCATATACAGGGAACCCACCGGGGAGCTGTTTTTT
cdr3_aa: CASSIYREPTGELFF
d_call: .
clone_size: .
v_call: TRBV5-1
j_call: TRBJ2-2

cdr3_nt: TGTGCCAGCAGTCCCACAGGGGGCCAAGAGACCCAGTACTTC
cdr3_aa: CASSPTGGQETQYF
d_call: TRBD1
clone_size: .
v_call: TRBV2
j_call: TRBJ2-5

cdr3_nt: TGTGCCAGCTCACCTGTGGCCAGCTCCTACAATGAGCAGTTCTTC
cdr3_aa: CASSPVASSYNEQFF
d_call: .
clone_size: .
v_call: TRBV18
j_call: TRBJ2-1

cdr3_nt: TGTGCCAGCTCACCCGGGAACAGATTAGTCCAGAATTCACCCCTCCACTTT
cdr3_aa: CASSPGNRLVQNSPLHF
d_call: .
clone_size: few
v_call: TRBV18
j_call: TRBJ1-6

cdr3_nt: TGTGCCAGCACCTTACTAGCGGGGGCCTACAATGAGCAGTTCTTC
cdr3_aa: CASTLLAGAYNEQFF
d_call: TRBD2
clone_size: once
v_call: TRBV28
j_call: TRBJ2-1

cdr3_nt: TGTGCCAGTACTCCAGGGAGGGAGAAAGCTTTCTTT
cdr3_aa: CASTPGREKAFF
d_call: .
clone_size: once
v_call: TRBV6-1
j_call: TRBJ1-1

cdr3_nt: TGTGCCAGCAGCTTAGGCCCTGCCCTCAGCTCTGGAAACACCATATATTTT
cdr3_aa: CASSLGPALSSGNTIYF
d_call: .
clone_size: .
v_call: TRBV13
j_call: TRBJ1-3

cdr3_nt: TGTGCCATCACCCTAGCGGGGGGGTTAGGTACGCAGTATTTT
cdr3_aa: CAITLAGGLGTQYF
d_call: TRBD2
clone_size: .
v_call: TRBV6-6
j_call: TRBJ2-3

cdr3_nt: TGTGCCAGCAGTCCCGCCAGGTATGCAACAGATACGCAGTATTTT
cdr3_aa: CASSPARYATDTQYF
d_call: .
clone_size: .
v_call: TRBV28
j_call: TRBJ2-3

cdr3_nt: TGTGCCGGAAGGTTATTGCGGGGGCCCTCGAACACCGGGGAGCTGTTTTTT
cdr3_aa: CAGRLLRGPSNTGELFF
d_call: .
clone_size: .
v_call: TRBV30
j_call: TRBJ2-2

cdr3_nt: TGTGCCAGTAGTATGTGGGCGACCTCTAGCACAGATACGCAGTATTTT
cdr3_aa: CASSMWATSSTDTQYF
d_call: .
clone_size: once
v_call: TRBV19
j_call: TRBJ2-3